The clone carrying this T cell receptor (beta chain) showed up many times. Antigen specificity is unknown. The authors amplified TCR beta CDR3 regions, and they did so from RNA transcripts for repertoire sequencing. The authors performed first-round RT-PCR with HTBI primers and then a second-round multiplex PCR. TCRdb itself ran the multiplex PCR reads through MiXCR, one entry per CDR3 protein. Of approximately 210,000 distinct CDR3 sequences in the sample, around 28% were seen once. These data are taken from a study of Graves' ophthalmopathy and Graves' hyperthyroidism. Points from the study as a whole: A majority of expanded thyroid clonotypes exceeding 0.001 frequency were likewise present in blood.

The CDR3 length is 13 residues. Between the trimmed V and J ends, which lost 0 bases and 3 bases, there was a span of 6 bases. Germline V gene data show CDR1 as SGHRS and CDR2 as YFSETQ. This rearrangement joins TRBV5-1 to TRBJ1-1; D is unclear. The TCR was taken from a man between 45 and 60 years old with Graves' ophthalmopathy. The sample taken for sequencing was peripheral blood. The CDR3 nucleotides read TGCGCCAGCAGCTTGGAAACCTACACTGAAGCTTTCTTT. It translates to CASSLETYTEAFF.